These 10 T cell receptor beta chains came from one sample sequenced in a study of identical twins. MiXCR, run by TCRdb on the 5' RACE reads, gives a single entry per CDR3 protein. The sample records approximately 890,000 distinct CDR3 sequences, approximately 13% being singletons. The sample was also reused in another study, on yellow fever vaccine responses in identical twins.

Sequenced: PBMCs. These TCRs come from a woman aged 18 to 35 in good health.

This clonotype was counted only a few times. The rearrangement joins TRBV20-1 to TRBJ2-7, with D maybe TRBD2 (5 bases). The germline CDR1 and CDR2 sequences are DFQATT and SNEGSKA (reference sequence). The CDR3 consists of 12 residues. V gave up 3 bases and J gave up 4 bases, with 10 bases separating them. The CDR3 reads CSARGEAYEQYV. Here the CDR3 DNA reads TGCAGTGCTAGGGGAGAGGCATACGAGCAGTACGTC.

The gene calls are TRBV7-9 and TRBJ1-4; no clear D gene. The CDR3 is 14 residues long. Germline V gene data show CDR1 as SEHNR and CDR2 as FQNEAQ (reference sequence). The V end was cut by 5 bases, the J end by 2 bases, with 9 bases between. CDR3: CASSDRRTNEKLFF. The CDR3 DNA is TGTGCCAGCAGCGACCGTCGCACTAATGAAAAACTGTTTTTT. Full variable domain (remainder filled in from reference TRBV7-9 and TRBJ1-4): DTGVSQNPRHKITKRGQNVTFRCDPISEHNRLYWYRQTLGQGPEFLTYFQNEAQLEKSRLLSDRFSAERPKGSFSTLEIQRTEQGDSAMYLCASSDRRTNEKLFFGSGTQLSVL.

This sequence joins TRBV20-1 and TRBJ1-3; no reliable D call. The germline CDR1 and CDR2 sequences are DFQATT and SNEGSKA (reference sequence). The V gene lost 5 bases and the J gene lost 3 bases, with 14 bases spanning the gap. The CDR3 totals 14 residues. The CDR3 nucleotides are TGCAGTGCTTTAGAGGTGTCGAGTGGAAACACCATATATTTT. This gives the protein CSALEVSSGNTIYF.

This clonotype was found a few times. V usage is TRBV29-1 and J usage is TRBJ2-3; D is possibly TRBD1 (5 bases). The CDR3 length is 14 residues. Germline assignment: CDR1 SQVTM and CDR2 ANQGSEA. V was shortened by 0 bases and J by 2 bases, with 9 bases between the two germline ends. DNA of the CDR3: TGCAGCGTTGAAGAAGGGGCGATCACAGATACGCAGTATTTT. Residues: CSVEEGAITDTQYF.

This clonotype was observed many times. This chain links TRBV5-1 with TRBJ2-1; 9 bases align to TRBD2. Germline CDR1 and CDR2: SGHRS and YFSETQ. V lost 3 bases to trimming and J lost 5 bases; unmatched junction nucleotides: 12. The CDR3 is 17 residues long. The CDR3 sequence: CASSWGHSGSRHNEQFF. The CDR3 region has the DNA TGCGCCAGCAGCTGGGGTCATAGCGGGAGTAGGCACAATGAGCAGTTCTTC.

This clonotype was detected a few times. The chain has TRBV2 and TRBJ2-7; D unresolved. The CDR3 has 17 residues. Deletions cut 4 bases from V and 3 bases from J, with 22 bases between. Germline lookup yields CDR1 SNHLY and CDR2 FYNNEI. CDR3 sequence (DNA): TGTGCCAGCAGTGTGCTGGGATCTGGGTCCATACGCTACGAGCAGTACTTC. It yields the protein CASSVLGSGSIRYEQYF.

This clonotype was counted between two and nine times. The CDR3, as DNA: TGCAGTGCTAGCCAGCGGATAGGACAGGGGGCGTTTGGCACTGAAGCTTTCTTT. Translating it yields CSASQRIGQGAFGTEAFF. The V and J genes are TRBV20-1 and TRBJ1-1; 11 nucleotides line up with TRBD1. From germline, CDR1 is DFQATT and CDR2 SNEGSKA (reference sequence). The length of the CDR3 is 18 residues. V shed 3 bases and J 4 bases; nucleotides not matched to a gene: 16.

The chain couples TRBV6-1 to TRBJ2-2; 9 bases fit TRBD2. Germline V lookup: CDR1 MNHNS, CDR2 SASEGT. Trimming took 10 bases from V and 2 from J; bases not matched to a gene: 8. CDR3 length: 15 residues. DNA for the CDR3: TGTGCCACCACGCGGGAGGGGCCTAACACCGGGGAGCTGTTTTTT. Translation gives CATTREGPNTGELFF.

The V call is TRBV11-2, the J call TRBJ2-3, with 7 bases aligning to TRBD2. Losses at the gene ends were 5 bases for V and 0 bases for J; bases not matched to a gene: 11. The CDR3 consists of 17 residues. Germline CDR1 and CDR2: SGHAT and FQNNGV. CDR3 bases: TGTGCCAGCAGCGTACGGCCGTCTAGCGGAAGCACAGATACGCAGTATTTT. Amino acid sequence: CASSVRPSSGSTDTQYF.

This clonotype was detected only a few times. The V call is TRBV5-1, the J call TRBJ2-1; weak D call: TRBD2 (5 bases). Germline V gene data show CDR1 as SGHRS and CDR2 as YFSETQ. V shed 1 base and J shed 3 bases, with 11 bases lying between them. The CDR3 length is 15 residues. The CDR3: CASSLRVDYYNEQFF. CDR3 DNA: TGCGCCAGCAGCTTGAGGGTAGACTACTACAATGAGCAGTTCTTC.